The 4 T cell receptor beta chains below were found in one sample sequenced in a study of cytomegalovirus exposure and HLA in healthy donors. Primers for the PCR totalled 60 Vbeta and 13 Jbeta. TCRdb's copy holds only in-frame clones and misses some; the assay was immunoSEQ multiplex PCR. The data contain over 150,000 clones, 77% of them singletons. Sequenced input: PBMCs. These receptors all come from a woman aged 25-40 years in good health and CMV-seropositive.

The chain has TRBV6-6 and TRBJ1-5; D might be TRBD1 (6 bases). CDR3 size: 16 residues. Germline V gene data show CDR1 as MNHNY and CDR2 as SVGAGI (reference sequence). V lost 1 base and J 3 bases, leaving 13 bases between the germline ends. The CDR3: CASSYWGGDANQPQHF. The CDR3 DNA follows: TGTGCCAGCAGTTACTGGGGGGGCGACGCCAATCAGCCCCAGCATTTT.

The table lists this clone with a few counts. The J gene is TRBJ2-1, the V gene TRBV4-1; D possibly corresponds to TRBD1 (7 bases). This CDR3 has 15 amino acids. V was clipped by 0 bases and J by 5 bases, with 11 bases between them. From germline, CDR1 is MGHRA and CDR2 YSYEKL. CDR3 loop: CASSQDRGADNEQFF. The CDR3 coding sequence is TGCGCCAGCAGCCAAGACAGGGGGGCCGACAATGAGCAGTTCTTC.

The CDR3 region has the DNA TGTGCCAGCTCACAGGCAGGGTCGGACACTGAAGCTTTCTTT. This sequence encodes CASSQAGSDTEAFF. V gene TRBV18 combines with J gene TRBJ1-1, with D tentatively TRBD1 (5 bases). From germline, CDR1 is KGHSH and CDR2 LQKENI. CDR3 size: 14 residues. V lost 4 bases and J 3 bases, leaving 12 bases between the germline ends.

V and J are TRBV27 and TRBJ2-5, with 9 positions matching TRBD1. The V gene's germline CDR1 is MNHEY and CDR2 SMNVEV (reference sequence). The CDR3 is 15 amino acids. Losses at the gene ends were 3 bases for V and 3 bases for J; bases not matched to a gene: 5. CDR3 loop: CASSLNRGRKETQYF. The DNA of the CDR3 is TGTGCCAGCAGTTTGAACAGGGGGCGGAAAGAGACCCAGTACTTC.